Below are 27 T cell receptor beta chains sequenced from a single sample in a study of tumor-infiltrating lymphocytes in localized non-small cell lung cancer (dated by TCRdb to about 2021). Libraries were prepared through the immunoSEQ multiplex PCR assay. This immuneACCESS table, as held by TCRdb, lists in-frame sequences with V and J called but not all clones. Of the missing ones, under half trace to an unresolved V gene in checked studies; the others have no known cause. The sample table holds roughly 30,000 clones, of which around 85% were seen once. Approximately 2% of the sample is in the top ten clones. Sequencing was carried out using lung tumor tissue. The receptor set was obtained from a human donor with non-small cell lung cancer.

V is TRBV5-6 and J is TRBJ1-4, with 10 nucleotides matching TRBD1. V dropped 3 bases and J dropped 7; count of bases not matched to a gene: 9. Germline assignment: CDR1 SGHDT and CDR2 YYEEEE. The CDR3 has 16 residues. The CDR3 protein is CASSSGIRDRGEKLFF. DNA for the CDR3: TGTGCCAGCAGCTCTGGGATCCGGGACAGGGGTGAAAAACTGTTTTTT.

The rearrangement joins TRBV7-2 to TRBJ2-3; TRBD2 agrees at 7 bases. The germline CDR1 and CDR2 sequences are SGHTA and FQGNSA. Trimming cost V 5 bases and J 0 bases; bases outside gene matches: 5. The CDR3 is 15 amino acids. CDR3 region: CASSDRGVSTDTQYF. The CDR3 region has the DNA TGTGCCAGCAGCGACCGGGGGGTTAGCACAGATACGCAGTATTTT.

The chain uses TRBV5-6 and TRBJ2-1; D is perhaps TRBD1 or TRBD2 (5 bases each). Germline V lookup: CDR1 SGHDT, CDR2 YYEEEE. The V end lost 4 bases, the J end lost 12 bases, and 23 bases lay between the germline ends. The CDR3 extends over 15 amino acids. CDR3 residues: CASSEGPNGVRAQFF. In DNA, the CDR3 is TGTGCCAGCAGCGAGGGACCGAACGGAGTGAGGGCGCAGTTCTTC.

The chain links TRBV19 to TRBJ2-7; 8 nucleotides line up with TRBD1. The ends lost 6 bases at V and 0 bases at J; junction bases unmatched: 7. The CDR3 spans 15 residues. From germline, CDR1 is LNHDA and CDR2 SQIVND (reference sequence). CDR3 region: CASSETGTGSYEQYF. DNA for the CDR3: TGTGCCAGTAGCGAGACCGGGACAGGCTCCTACGAGCAGTACTTC. Supplemented by reference TRBV19 and TRBJ2-7, the full variable domain reads DGGITQSPKYLFRKEGQNVTLSCEQNLNHDAMYWYRQDPGQGLRLIYYSQIVNDFQKGDIAEGYSVSREKKESFPLTVTSAQKNPTAFYLCASSETGTGSYEQYFGPGTRLTVT.

The chain links TRBV6-1 to TRBJ1-6; no reliable D call. The V gene's germline CDR1 is MNHNS and CDR2 SASEGT. The CDR3 is 14 amino acids. The V and J ends lost 4 bases and 10 bases respectively, with 14 bases between them. CDR3 region: CASSVAVRQSPLHF. In DNA, the CDR3 is TGTGCCAGCAGTGTGGCAGTCCGCCAATCACCCCTCCACTTT.

The rearrangement links TRBV9 to TRBJ2-5, with D perhaps being TRBD1 or TRBD2 (5 bases each). In germline, CDR1 is SGDLS, CDR2 YYNGEE. The CDR3 extends over 15 amino acids. V shed 0 bases and J shed 5 bases, with 14 bases lying between them. CDR3 amino acids: CASSVGQGALETQYF. DNA of the CDR3: TGTGCCAGCAGCGTAGGGCAGGGAGCCTTGGAGACCCAGTACTTC. Full variable domain (missing parts from reference TRBV9 and TRBJ2-5): DSGVTQTPKHLITATGQRVTLRCSPRSGDLSVYWYQQSLDQGLQFLIQYYNGEERAKGNILERFSAQQFPDLHSELNLSSLELGDSALYFCASSVGQGALETQYFGPGTRLLVL.

The chain combines TRBV5-5 with TRBJ1-1; D is unresolved. CDR3 length: 14 residues. V was shortened by 4 bases and J by 0 bases, with 10 bases between the two germline ends. CDR1 is SGHKS and CDR2 is YYEKEE in the germline V gene (reference sequence). CDR3 residues: CASSKTQLNTEAFF. The CDR3 DNA reads TGTGCCAGCAGCAAGACTCAGCTGAACACTGAAGCTTTCTTT.

The V call is TRBV6-4, the J call TRBJ2-3, with D maybe TRBD1 (6 bases). The CDR3 consists of 15 residues. Germline CDR1 is MRHNA and CDR2 is SNTAGT. V was cut by 3 bases and J by 0 bases, with 10 bases left in between. This CDR3 is CASSEQGGSTDTQYF. The CDR3 DNA reads as TGTGCCAGCAGTGAACAAGGGGGAAGCACAGATACGCAGTATTTT.

The genes are TRBV20-1 and TRBJ2-7, with 9 bases fitting TRBD1. The CDR3 loop spans 9 amino acids. CDR1 and CDR2 (germline): DFQATT, SNEGSKA (reference sequence). CDR3 sequence: CREDRGQYF. In DNA, the CDR3 is TGCAGGGAGGACAGGGGGCAGTACTTC.

V is TRBV5-6 and J is TRBJ2-7; D is undetermined. V lost 4 bases, J lost 6 bases, and 20 bases lay in between. Germline V gene sequence: CDR1 SGHDT, CDR2 YYEEEE. The CDR3 spans 15 residues. The CDR3 coding sequence is TGTGCCAGCAGCGCTGGGGTGGGCAGACTCGGCGAGCAGTACTTC. Protein: CASSAGVGRLGEQYF.

V gene TRBV5-4 combines with J gene TRBJ2-1; 7 positions agree with TRBD1. Germline V lookup: CDR1 SGHNT, CDR2 YYREEE (reference sequence). V lost 4 bases and J lost 9; bases outside the gene matches: 7. This CDR3 is 13 amino acids long. The CDR3 protein is CASSKDRSGEQFF. CDR3 nucleotides: TGTGCCAGCAGCAAGGACAGGTCCGGTGAGCAGTTCTTC.

This rearrangement joins TRBV19 to TRBJ1-2; 7 nucleotides agree with TRBD1. CDR3 length equals 14 residues. CDR1 is LNHDA and CDR2 is SQIVND in the germline V gene (reference sequence). After removal of 6 bases from V and 6 bases from J, the junction contained 10 bases not matched to a gene. CDR3 in amino acids: CASRPEQGFHGYTF. The CDR3 region has the DNA TGTGCCAGTAGACCTGAACAGGGGTTTCATGGCTACACCTTC. Based on the CDR3 plus reference TRBV19 and TRBJ1-2, the full variable domain is DGGITQSPKYLFRKEGQNVTLSCEQNLNHDAMYWYRQDPGQGLRLIYYSQIVNDFQKGDIAEGYSVSREKKESFPLTVTSAQKNPTAFYLCASRPEQGFHGYTFGSGTRLTVV.

The CDR3 protein is CASSLEGSLSYNEQFF. The CDR3 DNA sequence: TGTGCCAGCAGTCTAGAGGGGTCCCTCTCCTACAATGAGCAGTTCTTC. The chain joins TRBV27 to TRBJ2-1; either TRBD1 or TRBD2 may fit D (5 bases each). V lost 5 bases and J lost 0, with 14 bases in between. The CDR3 sequence is 16 residues long. The germline V gene has CDR1 MNHEY and CDR2 SMNVEV (reference sequence).

This clone was seen once. CDR3 sequence (DNA): TGTGCCAGCAGCGGTTTACAGCCTGGAAACACCATATATTTT. Its protein product is CASSGLQPGNTIYF. This chain links TRBV9 with TRBJ1-3; D remains ambiguous. The CDR3 runs 14 residues. Germline V gene sequence: CDR1 SGDLS, CDR2 YYNGEE. The ends were cut back, 3 bases at V and 2 bases at J, with 9 bases in the middle.

The rearrangement uses TRBV2 and TRBJ1-2; TRBD1 matches at 8 bases. This CDR3 is 15 amino acids long. The V gene end was trimmed by 6 bases and the J gene end by 8 bases; junction bases not matched to a gene: 14. Germline V CDR1 and CDR2: SNHLY, FYNNEI. The CDR3 DNA reads as TGTGCCAGCAGCGACAACTGGACAGGGCTGGGGGGCTACACCTTC. Translated: CASSDNWTGLGGYTF.

The rearrangement links TRBV5-5 to TRBJ2-2; 8 nucleotides line up with TRBD2. V trimming: 6 bases; J trimming: 7 bases; junction bases outside the gene matches: 11. This CDR3 spans 15 amino acids. CDR1 and CDR2 (germline): SGHKS, YYEKEE (reference sequence). The CDR3 bases are TGTGCCAGCATCCCGTACGAGGCGGGAGGCGGGGAGCTGTTTTTT. Protein product: CASIPYEAGGGELFF.

This rearrangement joins TRBV11-2 to TRBJ1-1, with TRBD1 matching 12 bases. In germline, CDR1 is SGHAT, CDR2 FQNNGV. The length of the CDR3 is 16 residues. V dropped 5 bases and J dropped 3; count of bases not matched to a gene: 7. The CDR3 DNA is TGTGCCAGCAGCCCCCGGGACAGGGGGCGACACACTGAAGCTTTCTTT. This encodes CASSPRDRGRHTEAFF.

The rearrangement uses TRBV29-1 and TRBJ2-3; D remains ambiguous. The V gene's germline CDR1 is SQVTM and CDR2 ANQGSEA. Trimming left V 0 bases short and J 3 bases short, with 4 bases between. The CDR3 has 12 residues. DNA for the CDR3: TGCAGCGTTGAAGAAGGAACAGATACGCAGTATTTT. It yields the protein CSVEEGTDTQYF.

This chain connects TRBV30 to TRBJ1-5, with D perhaps matching TRBD1 (6 bases). Germline values: CDR1 GTSNPN, CDR2 SVGIG (reference sequence). CDR3 length: 13 residues. V lost 3 bases, J lost 5 bases, and 11 bases lay in between. CDR3 residues: CAWRTGFDQPQHF. CDR3 in DNA: TGTGCCTGGAGAACAGGGTTTGATCAGCCCCAGCATTTT.

The rearrangement uses TRBV30 and TRBJ1-2; unclear D gene. CDR3 length: 13 amino acids. V lost 3 bases and J lost 8, with 16 bases in between. In germline, CDR1 is GTSNPN, CDR2 SVGIG (reference sequence). The DNA for the CDR3 is TGTGCCTGGAGGGGTGGAGCCGCTGGGGGCTACACCTTC. Residues: CAWRGGAAGGYTF.

CDR3 loop: CASSGRGAHTGELFF. In DNA form, the CDR3 reads TGTGCCAGCAGCGGCCGGGGGGCGCACACCGGGGAGCTGTTTTTT. V and J are TRBV7-2 and TRBJ2-2; TRBD2 is a possible D gene (7 bases). The V end was cut by 5 bases, the J end by 3 bases, with 13 bases between. This CDR3 comprises 15 residues. Germline V CDR1 and CDR2: SGHTA, FQGNSA.

The rearrangement joins TRBV14 to TRBJ2-5; D might be TRBD1 or TRBD2, each matching 5 bases. The germline CDR1 and CDR2 sequences are SGHDN and FVKESK. CDR3 length equals 15 residues. The V end was cut by 4 bases, the J end by 1 base, with 13 bases between. Here the CDR3 reads CASSLPGRRQETQYF. The CDR3 DNA is TGTGCCAGCAGCCTACCGGGACGGCGCCAAGAGACCCAGTACTTC.

The rearrangement joins TRBV11-1 to TRBJ2-5; 8 nucleotides line up with TRBD1. Germline CDR1 is SGHAT and CDR2 is FQDESV (reference sequence). V shed 3 bases, J shed 1 base, and the junction held 4 bases outside the gene matches. The CDR3 sequence is 15 residues long. CDR3 region: CASSFRGTGQETQYF. In DNA form, the CDR3 reads TGTGCCAGCAGCTTTAGGGGGACAGGCCAAGAGACCCAGTACTTC.

This clone was seen only a few times. J is TRBJ1-2 and V is TRBV7-9, with TRBD1 matching 7 bases. This CDR3 contains 13 residues. Per the germline V gene, CDR1 is SEHNR and CDR2 is FQNEAQ (reference sequence). V lost 5 bases and J lost 3; bases outside the gene matches: 3. CDR3 sequence reads: CASSLGQHYGYTF. CDR3 DNA: TGTGCCAGCAGCCTGGGACAGCACTATGGCTACACCTTC.

The rearrangement uses TRBV9 and TRBJ2-1; TRBD1 agrees at 12 bases. V dropped 4 bases and J dropped 9; count of bases not matched to a gene: 8. This CDR3 comprises 15 residues. Germline-derived CDR1 and CDR2 are SGDLS and YYNGEE. CDR3 in amino acids: CASSPGTGGFSEQFF. Written as DNA, the CDR3 is TGTGCCAGCAGCCCCGGGACAGGGGGCTTCAGTGAGCAGTTCTTC.

The rearrangement uses TRBV11-2 and TRBJ1-1; 10 bases are shared with TRBD1. Germline CDR1 and CDR2: SGHAT and FQNNGV. CDR3 length equals 15 residues. The J segment lost 1 base and the V segment lost 5 bases, leaving 4 bases of the junction unmatched. The CDR3, as DNA: TGTGCCAGCAGCCCGGGACAGGGGTGGAACACTGAAGCTTTCTTT. It is translated as CASSPGQGWNTEAFF.

The rearrangement uses TRBV6-6 and TRBJ2-7, with no clear D. The CDR3 is 12 residues long. Germline assignment: CDR1 MNHNY and CDR2 SVGAGI (reference sequence). V was shortened by 2 bases and J by 4 bases, with 6 bases between the two germline ends. The CDR3 DNA reads TGTGCCAGCAGTTACGTCACATACGAGCAGTACTTC. Residues: CASSYVTYEQYF.